This T cell receptor (beta chain) was sequenced in a study of shared clonotypes between healthy human individuals. Whole-study results and caveats: Expectations were that clonotype sharing among donors would be affected by sequencing depth.

Each unsorted PBMC replicate got 300 ng genomic DNA, roughly 29,000 genomes. Method: immunoSEQ multiplex PCR; TCRdb's copy keeps in-frame clones and lacks some. The table shows about 460,000 clones, with over 60% occurring only once. Donors, healthy HIV-negative adults, lacked recent acute infections or vaccinations. This clone occurred many times. Its target is not known. Germline CDR1 and CDR2: MNHEY and SMNVEV (reference sequence). The V end was cut by 0 bases, the J end by 0 bases, with 14 bases between. The CDR3 is made up of 17 amino acids. This sequence joins TRBV27 and TRBJ1-1; D uncertain. The sequenced sample consisted of PBMCs. The TCR originated in a woman in her 40s in good health. Some clones in this sample may be carry-over from other donors' samples. CDR3 coding DNA: TGTGCCAGCAGTTTATCTTGGGAAGGGCCTATGAACACTGAAGCTTTCTTT. Translating it yields CASSLSWEGPMNTEAFF.